This T cell receptor beta chain was identified during a study of shared clonotypes between healthy human individuals. Overall study findings and caveats: It was anticipated that sequencing depth would influence how many clonotypes donors shared. Some clonotypes were shared by all four sorted-subset donors, while others were not shared. The non-shared ones had lower generation probabilities than the shared ones.

Positive CCR7 selection of CD45RO-negative cells yielded the naive CD8 cells, and terminally differentiated effector memory CD45RA+ cells were excluded. Details on this clone: Its antigen is unidentified.

The protocol was immunoSEQ multiplex PCR, while the TCRdb copy is restricted to in-frame clones and leaves out a portion. The table includes about 800,000 clones, about 96% detected once. Trimming removed 4 bases from V and 4 bases from J, with 17 bases in between. This CDR3 is built from 15 residues. CDR1 is SEHNR, CDR2 FQNEAQ, per germline (reference sequence). The V and J genes are TRBV7-9 and TRBJ2-7, with D possibly matching TRBD1 (7 bases). This TCR was recovered from a man aged 30-40 years in good health. Sample: naive CD8+ T cells sorted from blood. CDR3 residues: CASSWVTRGEYEQYF. For the CDR3, the DNA is TGTGCCAGCAGCTGGGTGACCAGGGGGGAGTACGAGCAGTACTTC.